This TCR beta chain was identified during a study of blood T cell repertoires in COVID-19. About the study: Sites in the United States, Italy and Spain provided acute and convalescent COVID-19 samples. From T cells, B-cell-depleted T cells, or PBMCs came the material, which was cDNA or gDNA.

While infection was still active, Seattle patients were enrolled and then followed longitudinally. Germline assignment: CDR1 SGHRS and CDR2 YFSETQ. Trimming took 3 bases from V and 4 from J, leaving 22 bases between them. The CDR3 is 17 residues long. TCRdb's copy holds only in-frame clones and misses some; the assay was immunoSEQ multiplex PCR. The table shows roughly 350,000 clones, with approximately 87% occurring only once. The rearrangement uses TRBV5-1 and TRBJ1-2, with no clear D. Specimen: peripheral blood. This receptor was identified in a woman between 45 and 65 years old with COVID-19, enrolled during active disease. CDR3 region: CASSSHSADGDLYGYTF. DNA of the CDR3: TGCGCCAGCAGCTCTCACTCGGCAGATGGAGACCTCTATGGCTACACCTTC. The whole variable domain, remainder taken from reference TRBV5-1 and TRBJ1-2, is KAGVTQTPRYLIKTRGQQVTLSCSPISGHRSVSWYQQTPGQGLQFLFEYFSETQRNKGNFPGRFSGRQFSNSRSEMNVSTLELGDSALYLCASSSHSADGDLYGYTFGSGTRLTVV.